The present T cell receptor (beta chain) was sequenced within a study of blood T cell repertoires in COVID-19. The assay was immunoSEQ multiplex PCR, and TCRdb's table has in-frame clones only and misses some. This table has around 160,000 clones, around four fifths appearing once. The V end lost 1 base, the J end lost 8 bases, and 12 bases lay between the germline ends. CDR1 is SGDLS, CDR2 YYNGEE, per germline. This CDR3 spans 13 amino acids. The clonotype originates from a woman of 80 years or more with acute or convalescent COVID-19. The chain has TRBV9 and TRBJ1-1; D gene uncertain. Input material: peripheral blood. The CDR3 DNA sequence: TGTGCCAGCAGCGTAAGTGTGGCTCAGGAAGCTTTCTTT. It codes for CASSVSVAQEAFF.